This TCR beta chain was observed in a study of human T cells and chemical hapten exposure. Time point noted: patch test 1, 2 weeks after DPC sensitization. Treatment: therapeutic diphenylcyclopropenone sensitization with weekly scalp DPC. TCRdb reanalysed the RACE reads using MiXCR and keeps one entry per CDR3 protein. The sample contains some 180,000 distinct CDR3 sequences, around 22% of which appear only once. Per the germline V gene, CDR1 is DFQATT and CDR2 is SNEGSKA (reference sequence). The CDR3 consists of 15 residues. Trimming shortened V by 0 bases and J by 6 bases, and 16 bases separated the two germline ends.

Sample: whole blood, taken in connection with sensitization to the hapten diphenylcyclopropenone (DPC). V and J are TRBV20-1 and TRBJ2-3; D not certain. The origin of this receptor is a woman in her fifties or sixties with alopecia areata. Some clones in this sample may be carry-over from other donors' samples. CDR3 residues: CSARDPARLWDTQYF. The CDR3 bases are TGCAGTGCTAGAGATCCAGCCAGGCTATGGGATACGCAGTATTTT.